Reported below is one T cell receptor (beta chain). This entry comes from a study of regulatory and conventional T cells in RAG deficiency. This CDR3 has 18 amino acids. V was pared by 0 bases and J by 7 bases, with 8 bases of the junction left unmatched. Germline V gene sequence: CDR1 SGHNT, CDR2 YYREEE (reference sequence). Measured with immunoSEQ multiplex PCR; TCRdb has only the in-frame clones, and not every one. The data contain over 45,000 clones, 90% of them singletons. Blood CD4+ CD25-low CD127-high conventional T cells supplied the genomic DNA template. The sample was also linked to a second study, of regulatory T cells. That work states: Primers: 52 TRBV forward and 13 TRBJ reverse.

V is TRBV5-4 and J is TRBJ2-1; the match to TRBD2 covers 15 bases. The sequenced sample consisted of CD4+ effector T cells sorted from blood. This TCR was recovered from a human donor in good health. This CDR3 is CASSLGTSGRASGNEQFF. CDR3 sequence (DNA): TGTGCCAGCAGCTTGGGGACTAGCGGGAGGGCCTCCGGTAATGAGCAGTTCTTC.